Below, 31 T cell receptor beta chains from the same sample are listed, as sequenced in a study of Graves' ophthalmopathy and Graves' hyperthyroidism. Amplification targeted the TCR beta CDR3 regions, with RNA transcripts as the source material. HTBI primers primed a first-round RT-PCR, and a second-round multiplex PCR followed. Each CDR3 protein is one row after TCRdb ran MiXCR on the multiplex PCR reads. The sample has 500,000 to 700,000 distinct CDR3 sequences; approximately 21% are singletons. The sequenced sample was peripheral blood. The receptors were sampled from a woman in her late teens or twenties with stable Graves' hyperthyroidism. Some clones in this sample may be carry-over from other donors' samples.

As to this clonotype: A much more abundant neighbour one base away suggests this may be a read error. The chain uses TRBV28 and TRBJ2-7; TRBD2 matches at 7 bases. The J segment lost 0 bases and the V segment lost 7 bases, leaving 12 bases of the junction unmatched. The CDR3 is 16 residues long. Per the germline V gene, CDR1 is MDHEN and CDR2 is SYDVKM. Written as DNA, the CDR3 is TGTGCCAGCACCACTCGGGCTAGCGGCTTCTCCTACGAGCAGTACTTC. Encoded protein: CASTTRASGFSYEQYF.

The rearrangement links TRBV4-3 to TRBJ2-2, with 9 positions matching TRBD2. This CDR3 contains 17 residues. The V gene's germline CDR1 is LGHNA and CDR2 YSLEER. The V and J ends lost 5 bases and 10 bases, in that order; junction bases with no gene match: 17. For the CDR3, the DNA is TGCGCCAGCAGCGTGGGGGTAGCGGGGGAAATAACCACGGAGCTGTTTTTT. Translation gives CASSVGVAGEITTELFF.

This clonotype occurred many times. The chain uses TRBV12-3 or TRBV12-4 and TRBJ2-6, with D tentatively TRBD1 (6 bases). Trimming cost V 3 bases and J 0 bases, with 12 bases left between them. This CDR3 has 17 amino acids. The CDR3: CASSFGQINSGANVLTF. The CDR3 region has the DNA TGTGCCAGCAGTTTCGGACAGATTAACTCTGGGGCCAACGTCCTGACTTTC.

This clonotype has a count of ten or more. The genes are TRBV11-2 and TRBJ2-7; D is unclear. This CDR3 is built from 16 residues. Trimming stripped 0 bases from V and 6 bases from J, with 18 bases between. Germline CDR1 and CDR2: SGHAT and FQNNGV. CDR3 sequence (DNA): TGTGCCAGCAGCTTAGATATTGGGGTGGGTAAGGCCGAGCAGTACTTC. Translated, it gives CASSLDIGVGKAEQYF.

For the CDR3, the DNA is TGCGCCAGCAGCCCACAGGAGAGGATGGACACTGAAGCTTTCTTT. Translated, it gives CASSPQERMDTEAFF. This chain uses TRBV5-1 with TRBJ1-1, with D possibly TRBD1 on 5 matching bases. Germline V gives CDR1 SGHRS, CDR2 YFSETQ. V lost 4 bases, J lost 3 bases, and 16 bases lay in between. The length of the CDR3 is 15 residues.

This clonotype has at least ten counts. This chain joins TRBV28 and TRBJ1-1; D uncertain. CDR1 MDHEN and CDR2 SYDVKM come from the germline V gene. This CDR3 has 15 amino acids. Deletions cut 5 bases from V and 5 bases from J, with 18 bases between. The CDR3 nucleotides are TGTGCCAGCAGTCTCAAAAGGACCGGATTTACTGAAGCTTTCTTT. Protein sequence: CASSLKRTGFTEAFF. The whole variable domain, filled in from reference TRBV28 and TRBJ1-1, reads DVKVTQSSRYLVKRTGEKVFLECVQDMDHENMFWYRQDPGLGLRLIYFSYDVKMKEKGDIPEGYSVSREKKERFSLILESASTNQTSMYLCASSLKRTGFTEAFFGQGTRLTVV.

This clonotype was seen just once. V is TRBV12-3 or TRBV12-4 and J is TRBJ1-1; the D is unclear. The CDR3 has 15 amino acids. Trimming shortened V by 5 bases and J by 1 base, and 14 bases separated the two germline ends. The DNA of the CDR3 is TGTGCCAGCAGTACCCAAATGGCCACGAACACTGAAGCTTTCTTT. It codes for CASSTQMATNTEAFF.

This clonotype was found many times. CDR3 sequence (DNA): TGTGCCAGCGAGGAGGGATGGGGCTACACCTTC. Translated: CASEEGWGYTF. V and J are TRBV12-3 or TRBV12-4 and TRBJ1-2; no clear D gene. This CDR3 has 11 amino acids. V was clipped by 8 bases and J by 8 bases, with 12 bases between them.

This chain joins TRBV10-3 and TRBJ1-3; maybe TRBD1 (6 bases). The germline V and J ends were trimmed by 5 bases and 0 bases, with 11 bases remaining between them. The CDR3 contains 15 residues. Germline V gene data show CDR1 as ENHRY and CDR2 as SYGVKD. The chain's CDR3 is CAISLTGSSGNTIYF. CDR3 bases: TGTGCCATCAGTCTAACAGGGAGCTCTGGAAACACCATATATTTT.

In this sample, this clonotype turned up a few times. The chain recombines TRBV28 with TRBJ2-7; 7 bases are shared with TRBD1. Germline lookup yields CDR1 MDHEN and CDR2 SYDVKM. The CDR3 has 14 residues. V lost 5 bases and J lost 8; bases outside the gene matches: 12. CDR3 sequence reads: CASSRQTGSTKQYF. The CDR3 DNA sequence: TGTGCCAGCAGTCGTCAGACAGGGTCGACTAAGCAGTACTTC.

This clonotype was recorded at least ten times. The rearrangement uses TRBV10-1 and TRBJ2-7; TRBD1 agrees at 9 bases. The V and J ends lost 5 bases and 4 bases, in that order; junction bases with no gene match: 6. The CDR3 covers 14 residues. CDR1 is WNHNN and CDR2 is SYGVQD in the germline V gene (reference sequence). CDR3 sequence: CASSHRDRAYEQYF. The CDR3 nucleotides read TGCGCCAGCAGTCACCGGGACAGGGCTTACGAGCAGTACTTC.

This clonotype came up many times. The genes are TRBV7-3 and TRBJ2-7; 9 bases are shared with TRBD1. V trimming: 5 bases; J trimming: 2 bases; junction bases outside the gene matches: 7. Germline CDR1 SGHTA, CDR2 FQGTGA. The CDR3 has 15 residues. The CDR3 here is CASSPGTGSTYEQYF. The CDR3 DNA reads TGTGCCAGCAGCCCCGGGACAGGGAGTACCTACGAGCAGTACTTC.

The J gene is TRBJ2-2, the V gene TRBV20-1; D not certain. V lost 0 bases, J lost 0 bases, and 11 bases lay in between. The CDR3 is 16 residues long. Germline values: CDR1 DFQATT, CDR2 SNEGSKA (reference sequence). CDR3 residues: CSARDYTRANTGELFF. CDR3 DNA: TGCAGTGCTAGAGATTACACCAGAGCGAACACCGGGGAGCTGTTTTTT.

This chain uses TRBV12-3 or TRBV12-4 with TRBJ2-5, with a possible D match to TRBD1 (6 bases). Trimming left V 3 bases short and J 3 bases short, with 11 bases between. The CDR3 sequence is 14 residues long. The CDR3 loop reads CASSFISGEETQYF. CDR3 DNA: TGTGCCAGCAGTTTTATCTCAGGGGAAGAGACCCAGTACTTC.

V usage is TRBV11-2 and J usage is TRBJ1-2; a possible D gene is TRBD1 (5 bases). Germline V gene data show CDR1 as SGHAT and CDR2 as FQNNGV. This CDR3 contains 15 residues. Trimming removed 0 bases at V and 3 bases at J, with 11 bases between. CDR3 amino acids: CASSLEVGRDYGYTF. The CDR3 nucleotides read TGTGCCAGCAGCTTAGAGGTGGGGCGAGACTATGGCTACACCTTC.

In its sample, this clonotype was seen many times. V gene TRBV19 combines with J gene TRBJ1-2; D remains unclear. The germline gives CDR1 LNHDA, CDR2 SQIVND (reference sequence). Trimming pared 3 bases from V and 5 bases from J, leaving 16 bases between. The CDR3 sequence is 15 residues long. The CDR3 protein is CASSIRVRALYGYTF. CDR3 DNA: TGTGCCAGTAGTATTCGGGTGCGGGCCTTATATGGCTACACCTTC. The variable domain in full, completed from reference TRBV19 and TRBJ1-2, reads DGGITQSPKYLFRKEGQNVTLSCEQNLNHDAMYWYRQDPGQGLRLIYYSQIVNDFQKGDIAEGYSVSREKKESFPLTVTSAQKNPTAFYLCASSIRVRALYGYTFGSGTRLTVV.

This clonotype showed up many times. The J gene is TRBJ2-6, the V gene TRBV29-1; D not certain. This CDR3 spans 14 amino acids. Germline lookup yields CDR1 SQVTM and CDR2 ANQGSEA. Trimming cost V 4 bases and J 1 base, with 8 bases left between them. The CDR3 region is CSVGNLSGANVLTF. CDR3 nucleotides: TGCAGCGTTGGTAATTTATCTGGGGCCAACGTCCTGACTTTC.

This clonotype was observed many times. The chain recombines TRBV15 with TRBJ1-2; D is unresolved. Per germline, CDR1 LNHNV and CDR2 YYDKDF (reference sequence). V gave up 5 bases and J gave up 6 bases, with 13 bases separating them. CDR3 length: 13 amino acids. The CDR3 nucleotides read TGTGCCACCAGCGTAAAGAGGCGGGATGGCTACACCTTC. Its translation: CATSVKRRDGYTF.

In regard to this clonotype: One junction end disagrees with the germline gene, perhaps due to a read error. The genes are TRBV15 and TRBJ2-5; the match to TRBD2 covers 10 bases. The CDR3 runs to 17 residues. CDR1 is LNHNV and CDR2 is YYDKDF in the germline V gene (reference sequence). The CDR3 sequence is CATSRGLAGVFLETKYF. CDR3 nucleotide sequence: TGTGCCACCAGCAGAGGGCTAGCGGGGGTATTTTTAGAGACCAAGTACTTC.

V usage is TRBV24-1 and J usage is TRBJ2-5, with D possibly being TRBD1 (5 bases). Germline lookup yields CDR1 KGHDR and CDR2 SFDVKD. V was shortened by 5 bases and J by 2 bases, with 14 bases between the two germline ends. There are 15 residues in the CDR3. The CDR3 loop is CATSAPTEYQETQYF. CDR3 nucleotides: TGTGCCACCAGTGCCCCGACAGAATATCAAGAGACCCAGTACTTC.

The chain recombines TRBV6-1 with TRBJ1-6, with D possibly matching TRBD1 (5 bases). Trimming took 0 bases from V and 7 from J, leaving 13 bases between them. CDR3 length: 16 residues. Germline CDR1 MNHNS, CDR2 SASEGT. The CDR3 region is CASSEAQGAPNSPLHF. CDR3 DNA sequence: TGTGCCAGCAGTGAAGCGCAGGGAGCACCCAATTCACCCCTCCACTTT.

The chain couples TRBV6-1 to TRBJ2-5; 9 nucleotides agree with TRBD1. The germline gives CDR1 MNHNS, CDR2 SASEGT. This CDR3 comprises 15 residues. V lost 6 bases, J lost 7 bases, and 12 bases stayed unmatched. CDR3 DNA: TGTGCCAGCAGCCCCCAGACAGGGGGAGTGGGGACCCAGTACTTC. This translates into CASSPQTGGVGTQYF.

V is TRBV6-1 and J is TRBJ1-1; 7 nucleotides match TRBD1. Trimming at V came to 5 bases and at J to 1 base, leaving 4 bases not matched to a gene. The germline V gene has CDR1 MNHNS and CDR2 SASEGT. The CDR3 totals 14 residues. The CDR3 region is CASSTGAENTEAFF. For the CDR3, the DNA is TGTGCCAGCAGTACAGGGGCCGAGAACACTGAAGCTTTCTTT.

At least ten counts were recorded for this clonotype. V and J are TRBV6-1 and TRBJ1-2; D not resolved. This CDR3 has 13 residues. Germline CDR1 reads MNHNS; CDR2 reads SASEGT. Trimming took off 2 bases at V and 7 bases at J, with 11 bases between the two ends. DNA of the CDR3: TGTGCCAGCAGTGAATACAGAGTGGGTGGCTACACCTTC. It encodes CASSEYRVGGYTF.

In this sample, this clonotype turned up a few times. The chain has TRBV12-3 or TRBV12-4 and TRBJ2-2, with TRBD2 identical over 10 bases. CDR3 size: 15 residues. V shed 6 bases and J 4 bases; nucleotides not matched to a gene: 5. CDR3 nucleotides: TGTGCCAGCAGCCAGCGGGGGGGTCTCACCGGGGAGCTGTTTTTT. Translating it yields CASSQRGGLTGELFF.

The gene calls are TRBV6-1 and TRBJ2-2, with 7 bases identical to TRBD1. CDR1 and CDR2 from the germline V gene are MNHNS and SASEGT. V lost 5 bases to trimming and J lost 4 bases; unmatched junction nucleotides: 7. The CDR3 has 15 residues. The DNA for the CDR3 is TGTGCCAGCAGTCCCCAGGGGGTCGGCACCGGGGAGCTGTTTTTT. Translating gives CASSPQGVGTGELFF.

This clonotype was counted ten times or more. This sequence joins TRBV6-5 and TRBJ1-1; 9 nucleotides match TRBD1. The J segment lost 7 bases and the V segment lost 2 bases, leaving 11 bases of the junction unmatched. Germline CDR1 is MNHEY and CDR2 is SVGAGI. There are 16 residues in the CDR3. Written as DNA, the CDR3 is TGTGCCAGCAGTTACGGAGGACAGGGGACCGATTTTGAAGCTTTCTTT. Translation gives CASSYGGQGTDFEAFF.

This clonotype has at least ten counts. The chain uses TRBV6-5 and TRBJ1-2, with 9 bases identical to TRBD1. This CDR3 contains 15 residues. Germline CDR1 and CDR2: MNHEY and SVGAGI. J was trimmed by 7 bases and V by 7 bases; bases with no gene match: 13. The CDR3 nucleotides are TGTGCCAGCACTCAGCCGGGACAGGGAAGTTCTGGCTACACCTTC. Its translation is CASTQPGQGSSGYTF.

This clonotype has at least ten counts. The chain carries TRBV20-1 and TRBJ2-4; perhaps TRBD2 as D (6 bases). Germline assignment: CDR1 DFQATT and CDR2 SNEGSKA (reference sequence). This CDR3 region has 14 residues. Trimming pared 6 bases from V and 0 bases from J, leaving 12 bases between. CDR3 sequence reads: CSARESLAKNIQYF. For the CDR3, the DNA is TGCAGTGCCCGGGAGTCCCTAGCCAAAAACATTCAGTACTTC.

The sample holds many counts of this clonotype. This chain links TRBV6-1 with TRBJ2-5; D might be TRBD1 or TRBD2, each matching 6 bases. Trimming shortened V by 5 bases and J by 1 base, and 11 bases separated the two germline ends. This CDR3 contains 14 residues. Germline-derived CDR1 and CDR2 are MNHNS and SASEGT. CDR3 loop: CASSRRGIQETQYF. The CDR3 DNA reads as TGTGCCAGCAGTAGGAGGGGGATCCAAGAGACCCAGTACTTC.

The chain uses TRBV4-1 and TRBJ2-7; no reliable D call. From germline, CDR1 is MGHRA and CDR2 YSYEKL. The CDR3 consists of 13 residues. V was shortened by 0 bases and J by 7 bases, with 10 bases between the two germline ends. The CDR3 DNA follows: TGCGCCAGCAGCCAAGATTTGAGAACTGAGCAGTACTTC. It translates to CASSQDLRTEQYF.